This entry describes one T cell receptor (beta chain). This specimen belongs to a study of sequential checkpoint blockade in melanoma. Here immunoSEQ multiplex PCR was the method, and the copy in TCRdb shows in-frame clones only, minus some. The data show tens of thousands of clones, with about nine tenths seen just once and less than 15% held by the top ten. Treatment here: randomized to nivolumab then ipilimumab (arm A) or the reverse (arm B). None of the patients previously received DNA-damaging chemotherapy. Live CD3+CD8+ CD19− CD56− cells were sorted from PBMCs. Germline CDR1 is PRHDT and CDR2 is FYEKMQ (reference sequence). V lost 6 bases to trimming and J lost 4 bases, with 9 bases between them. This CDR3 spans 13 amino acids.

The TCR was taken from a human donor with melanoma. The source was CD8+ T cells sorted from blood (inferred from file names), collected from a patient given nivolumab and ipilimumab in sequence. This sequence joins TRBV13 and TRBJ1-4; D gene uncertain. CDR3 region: CASRLSGNEKLFF. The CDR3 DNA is TGTGCCAGCAGACTCTCGGGTAATGAAAAACTGTTTTTT.